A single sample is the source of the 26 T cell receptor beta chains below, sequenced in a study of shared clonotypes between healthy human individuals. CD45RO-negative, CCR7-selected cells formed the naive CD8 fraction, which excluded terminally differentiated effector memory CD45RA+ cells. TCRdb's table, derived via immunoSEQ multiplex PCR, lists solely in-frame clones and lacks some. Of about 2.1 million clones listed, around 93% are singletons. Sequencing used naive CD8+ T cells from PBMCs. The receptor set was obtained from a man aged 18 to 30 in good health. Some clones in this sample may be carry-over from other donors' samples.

The CDR3 loop reads CATGGPTGQPQHF. In nucleotides, the CDR3 is TGTGCCACCGGGGGCCCCACGGGGCAGCCCCAGCATTTT. The chain links TRBV19 to TRBJ1-5; possibly TRBD1 for D (6 bases). Trimming took off 10 bases at V and 7 bases at J, with 17 bases between the two ends. This CDR3 region has 13 residues. Germline CDR1 is LNHDA and CDR2 is SQIVND (reference sequence).

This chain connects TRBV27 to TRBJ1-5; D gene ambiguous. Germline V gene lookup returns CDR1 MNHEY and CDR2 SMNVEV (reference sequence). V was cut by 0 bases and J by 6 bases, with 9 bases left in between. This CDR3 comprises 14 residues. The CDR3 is CASSLSSRGQPQHF. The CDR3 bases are TGTGCCAGCAGTTTATCTAGTCGGGGTCAGCCCCAGCATTTT.

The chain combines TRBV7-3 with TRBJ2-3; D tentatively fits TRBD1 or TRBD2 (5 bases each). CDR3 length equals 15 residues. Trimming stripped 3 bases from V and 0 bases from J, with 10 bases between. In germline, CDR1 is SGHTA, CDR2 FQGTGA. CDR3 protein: CASSLGRLSTDTQYF. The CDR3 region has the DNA TGTGCCAGCAGCTTGGGACGGCTGAGCACAGATACGCAGTATTTT.

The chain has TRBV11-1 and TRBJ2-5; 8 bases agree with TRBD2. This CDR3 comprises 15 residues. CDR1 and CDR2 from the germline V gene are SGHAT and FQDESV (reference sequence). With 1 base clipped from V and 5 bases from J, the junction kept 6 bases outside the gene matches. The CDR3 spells CASSLVGTRRETQYF. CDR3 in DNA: TGTGCCAGCAGCTTAGTAGGGACTAGACGTGAGACCCAGTACTTC.

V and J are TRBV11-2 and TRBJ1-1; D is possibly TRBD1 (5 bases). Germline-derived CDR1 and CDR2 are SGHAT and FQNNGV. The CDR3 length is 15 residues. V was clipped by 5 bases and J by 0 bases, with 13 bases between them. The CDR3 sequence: CASSRVLGVNTEAFF. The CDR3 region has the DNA TGTGCCAGCAGCAGGGTACTGGGGGTGAACACTGAAGCTTTCTTT.

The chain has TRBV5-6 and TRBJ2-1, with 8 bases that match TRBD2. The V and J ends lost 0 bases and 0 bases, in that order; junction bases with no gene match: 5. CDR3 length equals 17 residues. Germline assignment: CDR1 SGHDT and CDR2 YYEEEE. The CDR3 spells CASSLAPLAGSYNEQFF. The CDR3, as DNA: TGTGCCAGCAGCTTGGCCCCTCTAGCGGGCTCCTACAATGAGCAGTTCTTC.

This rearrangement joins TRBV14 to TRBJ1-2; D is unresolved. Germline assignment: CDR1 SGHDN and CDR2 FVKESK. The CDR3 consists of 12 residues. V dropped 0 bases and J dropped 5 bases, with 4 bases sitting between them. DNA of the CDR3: TGTGCCAGCAGCCAAGATCGTTATGGCTACACCTTC. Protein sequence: CASSQDRYGYTF.

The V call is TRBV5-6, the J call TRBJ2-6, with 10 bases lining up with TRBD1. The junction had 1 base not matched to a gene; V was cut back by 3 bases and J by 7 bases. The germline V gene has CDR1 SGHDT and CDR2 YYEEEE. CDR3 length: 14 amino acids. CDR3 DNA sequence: TGTGCCAGCAGCTGGGACAGGGGTGCCAACGTCCTGACTTTC. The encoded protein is CASSWDRGANVLTF.

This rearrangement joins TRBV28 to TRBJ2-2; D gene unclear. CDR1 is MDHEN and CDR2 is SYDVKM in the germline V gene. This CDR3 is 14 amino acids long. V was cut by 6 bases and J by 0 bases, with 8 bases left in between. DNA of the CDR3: TGTGCCAGCAGCAGCTCGCCGAACACCGGGGAGCTGTTTTTT. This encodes CASSSSPNTGELFF. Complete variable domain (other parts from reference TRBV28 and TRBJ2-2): DVKVTQSSRYLVKRTGEKVFLECVQDMDHENMFWYRQDPGLGLRLIYFSYDVKMKEKGDIPEGYSVSREKKERFSLILESASTNQTSMYLCASSSSPNTGELFFGEGSRLTVL.

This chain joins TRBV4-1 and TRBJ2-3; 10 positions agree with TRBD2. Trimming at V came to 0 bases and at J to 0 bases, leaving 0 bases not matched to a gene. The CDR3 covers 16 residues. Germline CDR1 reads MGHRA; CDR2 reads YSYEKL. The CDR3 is CASSQDSGRSTDTQYF. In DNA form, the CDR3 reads TGCGCCAGCAGCCAAGATAGCGGGAGGAGCACAGATACGCAGTATTTT.

CDR3 sequence (DNA): TGTGCCAGCAGTAACGACAGGCAGGGACTCGGCTACACCTTC. Translating it yields CASSNDRQGLGYTF. The V gene is TRBV6-5, the J gene TRBJ1-2, with D possibly being TRBD1 (6 bases). Trimming stripped 5 bases from V and 8 bases from J, with 18 bases between. Germline V gene lookup returns CDR1 MNHEY and CDR2 SVGAGI. The CDR3 consists of 14 residues.

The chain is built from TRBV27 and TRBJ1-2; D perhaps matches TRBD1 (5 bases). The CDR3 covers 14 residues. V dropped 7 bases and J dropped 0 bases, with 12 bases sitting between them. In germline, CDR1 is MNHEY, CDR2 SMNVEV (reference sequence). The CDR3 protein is CASTPRGTNYGYTF. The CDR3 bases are TGTGCCAGCACCCCTCGGGGGACTAACTATGGCTACACCTTC.

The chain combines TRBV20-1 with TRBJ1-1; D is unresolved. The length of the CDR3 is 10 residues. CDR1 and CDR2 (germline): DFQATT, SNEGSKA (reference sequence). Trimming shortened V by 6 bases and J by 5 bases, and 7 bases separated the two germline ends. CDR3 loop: CSAFSTEAFF. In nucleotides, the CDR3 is TGCAGTGCCTTTAGTACTGAAGCTTTCTTT.

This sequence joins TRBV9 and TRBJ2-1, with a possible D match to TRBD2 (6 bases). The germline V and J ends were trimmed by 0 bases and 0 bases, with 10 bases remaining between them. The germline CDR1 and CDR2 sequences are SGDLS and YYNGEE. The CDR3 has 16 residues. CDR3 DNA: TGTGCCAGCAGCGTAGGGGGGGACGCCTCCTACAATGAGCAGTTCTTC. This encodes CASSVGGDASYNEQFF.

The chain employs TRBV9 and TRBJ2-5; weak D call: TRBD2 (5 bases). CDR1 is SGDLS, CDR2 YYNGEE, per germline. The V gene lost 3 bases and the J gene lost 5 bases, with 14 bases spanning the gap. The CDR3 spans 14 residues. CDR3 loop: CASSASGLRETQYF. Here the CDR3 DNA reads TGTGCCAGCAGCGCGTCGGGGTTGAGGGAGACCCAGTACTTC.

DNA for the CDR3: TGTGCCAGCAGTTACGACCCTGGAGGGAGGAACACTGAAGCTTTCTTT. Translation: CASSYDPGGRNTEAFF. This sequence joins TRBV6-6 and TRBJ1-1; D uncertain. The germline CDR1 and CDR2 sequences are MNHNY and SVGAGI (reference sequence). The V end was cut by 2 bases, the J end by 1 base, with 14 bases between. The CDR3 sequence is 16 residues long.

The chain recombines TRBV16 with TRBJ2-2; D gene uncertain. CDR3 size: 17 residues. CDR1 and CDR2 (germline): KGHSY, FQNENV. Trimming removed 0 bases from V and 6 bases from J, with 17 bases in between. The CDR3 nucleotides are TGTGCCAGCAGCCAATCCATCATGACCGAACGCTCCGGGGAGCTGTTTTTT. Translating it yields CASSQSIMTERSGELFF.

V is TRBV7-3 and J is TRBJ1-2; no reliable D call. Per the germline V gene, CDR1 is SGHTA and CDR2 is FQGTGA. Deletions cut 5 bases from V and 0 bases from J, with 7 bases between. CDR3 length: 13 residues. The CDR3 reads CASSPGANYGYTF. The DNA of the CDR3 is TGTGCCAGCAGCCCCGGGGCTAACTATGGCTACACCTTC. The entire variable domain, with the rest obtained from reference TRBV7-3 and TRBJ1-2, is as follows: GAGVSQTPSNKVTEKGKYVELRCDPISGHTALYWYRQSLGQGPEFLIYFQGTGAADDSGLPNDRFFAVRPEGSVSTLKIQRTERGDSAVYLCASSPGANYGYTFGSGTRLTVV.

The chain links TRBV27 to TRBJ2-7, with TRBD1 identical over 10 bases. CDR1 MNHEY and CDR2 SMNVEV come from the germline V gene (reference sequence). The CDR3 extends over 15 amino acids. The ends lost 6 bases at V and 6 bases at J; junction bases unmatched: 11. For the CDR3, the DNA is TGTGCCAGCAGACTAGGGGGGACAGGGGTGGTCGAGCAGTACTTC. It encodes CASRLGGTGVVEQYF.

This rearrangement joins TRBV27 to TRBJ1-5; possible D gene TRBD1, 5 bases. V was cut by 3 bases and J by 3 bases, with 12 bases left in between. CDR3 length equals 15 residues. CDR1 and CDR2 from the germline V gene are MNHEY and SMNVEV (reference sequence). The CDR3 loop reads CASSLYPGTNQPQHF. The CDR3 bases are TGTGCCAGCAGTTTGTACCCCGGGACCAATCAGCCCCAGCATTTT.

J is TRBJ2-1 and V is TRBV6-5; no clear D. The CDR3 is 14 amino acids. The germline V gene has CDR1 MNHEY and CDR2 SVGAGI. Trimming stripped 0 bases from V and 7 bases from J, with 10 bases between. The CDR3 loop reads CASSYSKGRNEQFF. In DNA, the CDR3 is TGTGCCAGCAGTTACTCGAAGGGAAGGAATGAGCAGTTCTTC.

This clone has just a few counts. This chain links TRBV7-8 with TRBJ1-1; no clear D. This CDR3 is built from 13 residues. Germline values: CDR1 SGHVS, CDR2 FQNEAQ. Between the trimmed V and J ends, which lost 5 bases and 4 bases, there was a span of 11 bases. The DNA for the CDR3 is TGTGCCAGCAGCCCCGTTTGGGGCACTGAAGCTTTCTTT. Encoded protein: CASSPVWGTEAFF.

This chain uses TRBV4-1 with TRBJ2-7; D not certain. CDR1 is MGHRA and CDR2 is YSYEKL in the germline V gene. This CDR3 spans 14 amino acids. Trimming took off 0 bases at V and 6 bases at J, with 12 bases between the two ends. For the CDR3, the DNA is TGCGCCAGCAGCCAAGATAGGCTAGACGGCGAGCAGTACTTC. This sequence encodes CASSQDRLDGEQYF.

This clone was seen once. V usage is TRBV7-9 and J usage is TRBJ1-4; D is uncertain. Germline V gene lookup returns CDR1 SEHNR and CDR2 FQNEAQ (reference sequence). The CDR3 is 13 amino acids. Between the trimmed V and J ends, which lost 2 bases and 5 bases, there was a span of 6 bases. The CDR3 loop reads CASSLSRNEKLFF. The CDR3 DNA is TGTGCCAGCAGCTTAAGCCGGAATGAAAAACTGTTTTTT.

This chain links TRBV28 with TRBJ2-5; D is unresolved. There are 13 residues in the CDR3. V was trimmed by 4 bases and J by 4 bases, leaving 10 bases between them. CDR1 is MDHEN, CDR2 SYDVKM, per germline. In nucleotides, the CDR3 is TGTGCCAGCAGTTACCCGGGTCGAGAGACCCAGTACTTC. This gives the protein CASSYPGRETQYF.

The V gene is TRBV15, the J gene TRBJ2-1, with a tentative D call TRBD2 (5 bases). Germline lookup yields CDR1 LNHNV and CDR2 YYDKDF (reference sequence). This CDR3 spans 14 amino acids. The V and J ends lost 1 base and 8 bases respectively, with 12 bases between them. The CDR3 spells CATSRAGTDYEQFF. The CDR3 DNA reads TGTGCCACCAGCAGAGCGGGCACGGACTATGAGCAGTTCTTC.